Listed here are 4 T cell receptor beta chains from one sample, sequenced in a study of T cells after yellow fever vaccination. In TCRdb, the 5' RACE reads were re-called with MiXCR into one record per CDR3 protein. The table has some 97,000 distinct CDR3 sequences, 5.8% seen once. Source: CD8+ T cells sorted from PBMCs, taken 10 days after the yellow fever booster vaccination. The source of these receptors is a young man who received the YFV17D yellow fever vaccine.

The CDR3 DNA sequence: TGTGCCAGCAGGGGGACAGCCCAAGAGACCCAGTACTTC. Encoded protein: CASRGTAQETQYF. The chain is built from TRBV6-6 and TRBJ2-5; 7 bases align to TRBD1. V dropped 6 bases and J dropped 1; count of bases not matched to a gene: 2. CDR1 is MNHNY and CDR2 is SVGAGI in the germline V gene (reference sequence). The CDR3 contains 13 residues.

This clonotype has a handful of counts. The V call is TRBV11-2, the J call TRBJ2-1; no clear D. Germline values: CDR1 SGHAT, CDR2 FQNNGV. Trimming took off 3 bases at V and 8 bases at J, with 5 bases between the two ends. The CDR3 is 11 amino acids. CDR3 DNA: TGTGCCAGCAGCTTGAGCCATGAGCAGTTCTTC. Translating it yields CASSLSHEQFF.

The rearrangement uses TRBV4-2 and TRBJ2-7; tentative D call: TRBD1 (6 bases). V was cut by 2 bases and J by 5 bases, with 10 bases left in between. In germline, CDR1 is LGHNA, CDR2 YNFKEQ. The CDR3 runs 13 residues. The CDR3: CASSQPKGDEQYF. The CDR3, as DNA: TGTGCCAGCAGCCAACCCAAGGGGGACGAGCAGTACTTC.

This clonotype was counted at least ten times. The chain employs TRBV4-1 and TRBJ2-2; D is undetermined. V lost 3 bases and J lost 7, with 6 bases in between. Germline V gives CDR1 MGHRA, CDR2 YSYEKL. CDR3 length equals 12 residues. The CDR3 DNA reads TGCGCCAGCAGCCACTCCCGCGGGGAGCTGTTTTTT. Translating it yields CASSHSRGELFF.